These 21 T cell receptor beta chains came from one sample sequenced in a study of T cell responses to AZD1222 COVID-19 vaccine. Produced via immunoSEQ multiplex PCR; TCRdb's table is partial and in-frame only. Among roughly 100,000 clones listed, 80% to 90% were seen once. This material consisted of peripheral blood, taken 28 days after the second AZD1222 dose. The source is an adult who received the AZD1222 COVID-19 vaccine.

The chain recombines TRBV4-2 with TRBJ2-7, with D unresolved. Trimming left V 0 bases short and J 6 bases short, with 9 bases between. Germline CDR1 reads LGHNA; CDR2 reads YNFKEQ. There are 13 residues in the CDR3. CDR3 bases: TGTGCCAGCAGCCAAGATATTACAGCCGAGCAGTACTTC. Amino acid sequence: CASSQDITAEQYF.

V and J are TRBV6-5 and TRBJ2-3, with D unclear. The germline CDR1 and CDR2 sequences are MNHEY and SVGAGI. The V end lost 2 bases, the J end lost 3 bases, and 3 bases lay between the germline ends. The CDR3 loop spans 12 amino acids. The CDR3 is CASSYGTDTQYF. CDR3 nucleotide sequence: TGTGCCAGCAGTTACGGGACAGATACGCAGTATTTT.

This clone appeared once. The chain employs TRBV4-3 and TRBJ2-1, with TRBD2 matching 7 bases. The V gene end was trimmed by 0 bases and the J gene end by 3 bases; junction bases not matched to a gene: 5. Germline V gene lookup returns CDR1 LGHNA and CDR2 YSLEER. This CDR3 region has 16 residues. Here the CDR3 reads CASSQDVGGIYNEQFF. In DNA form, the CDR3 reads TGCGCCAGCAGCCAAGATGTGGGAGGGATCTACAATGAGCAGTTCTTC.

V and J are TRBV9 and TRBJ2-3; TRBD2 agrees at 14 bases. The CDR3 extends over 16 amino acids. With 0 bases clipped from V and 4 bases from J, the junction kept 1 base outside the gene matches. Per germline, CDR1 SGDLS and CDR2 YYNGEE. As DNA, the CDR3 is TGTGCCAGCAGCGTAGGACTAGCGGGAGGGCCAGATACGCAGTATTTT. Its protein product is CASSVGLAGGPDTQYF.

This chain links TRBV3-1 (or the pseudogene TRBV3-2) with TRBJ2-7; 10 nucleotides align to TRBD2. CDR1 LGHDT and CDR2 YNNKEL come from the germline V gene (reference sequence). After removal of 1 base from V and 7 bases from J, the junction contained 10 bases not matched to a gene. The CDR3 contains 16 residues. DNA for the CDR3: TGTGCCAGCAGCCAAGCTGTGGCTAGCGGGAGCATAGAGCAGTACTTC. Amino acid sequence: CASSQAVASGSIEQYF.

The CDR3 DNA is TGTGCCAGCAGCGTCGGGACAGGGACTTCTGGGGCCAACGTCCTGACTTTC. Protein product: CASSVGTGTSGANVLTF. The V call is TRBV7-2, the J call TRBJ2-6, with 9 bases that match TRBD1. This CDR3 region has 17 residues. Unmatched junction bases numbered 6, after V lost 5 bases and J lost 1 base. Looked up from germline, CDR1 is SGHTA and CDR2 is FQGNSA.

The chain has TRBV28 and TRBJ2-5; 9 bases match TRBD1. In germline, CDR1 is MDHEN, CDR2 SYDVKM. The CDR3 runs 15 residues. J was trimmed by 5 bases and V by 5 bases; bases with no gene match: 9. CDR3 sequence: CASSPGDRARETQYF. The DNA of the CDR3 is TGTGCCAGCAGTCCGGGGGACAGGGCTCGGGAGACCCAGTACTTC.

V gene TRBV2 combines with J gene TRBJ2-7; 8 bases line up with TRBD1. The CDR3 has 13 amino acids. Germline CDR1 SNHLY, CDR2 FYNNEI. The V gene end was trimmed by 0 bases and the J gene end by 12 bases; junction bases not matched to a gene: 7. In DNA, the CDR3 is TGTGCCAGCAGTGAAGCCGTGGGACAGGCGAGGTACTTC. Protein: CASSEAVGQARYF.

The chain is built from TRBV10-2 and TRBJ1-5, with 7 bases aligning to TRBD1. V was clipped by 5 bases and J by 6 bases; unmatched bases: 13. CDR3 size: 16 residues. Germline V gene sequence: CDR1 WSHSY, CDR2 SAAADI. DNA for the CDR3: TGCGCCAGCAGTAATCGCTTGGACAGGTCAAGTCAGCCCCAGCATTTT. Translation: CASSNRLDRSSQPQHF.

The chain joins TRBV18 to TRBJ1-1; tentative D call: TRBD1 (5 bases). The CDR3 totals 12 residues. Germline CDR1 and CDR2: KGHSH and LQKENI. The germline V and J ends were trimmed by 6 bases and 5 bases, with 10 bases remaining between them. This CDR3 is CASSSTATEAFF. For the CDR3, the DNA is TGTGCCAGCTCCTCGACAGCGACTGAAGCTTTCTTT.

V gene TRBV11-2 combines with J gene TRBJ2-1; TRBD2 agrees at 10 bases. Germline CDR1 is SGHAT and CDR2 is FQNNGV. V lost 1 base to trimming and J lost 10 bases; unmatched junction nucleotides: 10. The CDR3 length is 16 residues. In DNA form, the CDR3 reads TGTGCCAGCAGCTTAGGAAGCGGGAGGGCCCCGGGCGAGCAGTTCTTC. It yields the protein CASSLGSGRAPGEQFF. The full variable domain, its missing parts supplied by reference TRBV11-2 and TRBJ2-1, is EAGVAQSPRYKIIEKRQSVAFWCNPISGHATLYWYQQILGQGPKLLIQFQNNGVVDDSQLPKDRFSAERLKGVDSTLKIQPAKLEDSAVYLCASSLGSGRAPGEQFFGPGTRLTVL.

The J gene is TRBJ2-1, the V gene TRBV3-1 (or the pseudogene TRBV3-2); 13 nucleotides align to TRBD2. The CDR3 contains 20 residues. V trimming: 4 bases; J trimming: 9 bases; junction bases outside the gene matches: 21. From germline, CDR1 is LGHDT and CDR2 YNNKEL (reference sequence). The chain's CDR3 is CASSPSRRRTGLAGESEQFF. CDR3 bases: TGTGCCAGCAGCCCTTCCAGACGGCGGACAGGACTAGCGGGAGAGAGTGAGCAGTTCTTC.

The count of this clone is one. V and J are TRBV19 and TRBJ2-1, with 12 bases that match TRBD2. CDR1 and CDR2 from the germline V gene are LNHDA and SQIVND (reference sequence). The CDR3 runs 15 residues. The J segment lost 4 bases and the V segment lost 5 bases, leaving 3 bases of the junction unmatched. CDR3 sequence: CASSRTSGVYNEQFF. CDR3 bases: TGTGCCAGTAGTCGGACTAGCGGGGTTTACAATGAGCAGTTCTTC.

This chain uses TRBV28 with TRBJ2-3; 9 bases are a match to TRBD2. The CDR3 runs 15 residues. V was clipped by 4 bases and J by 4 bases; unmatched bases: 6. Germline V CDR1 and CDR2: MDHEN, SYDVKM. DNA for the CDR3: TGTGCCAGCAGTTCAGTAGCGGGAGCCGCAGATACGCAGTATTTT. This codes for CASSSVAGAADTQYF.

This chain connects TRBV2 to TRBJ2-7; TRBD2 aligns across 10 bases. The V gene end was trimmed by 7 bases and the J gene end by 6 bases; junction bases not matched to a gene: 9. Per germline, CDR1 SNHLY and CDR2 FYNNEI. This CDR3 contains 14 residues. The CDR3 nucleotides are TGTGCCAGCACTGGACTAGCGGTAATGCGCGAGCAGTACTTC. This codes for CASTGLAVMREQYF.

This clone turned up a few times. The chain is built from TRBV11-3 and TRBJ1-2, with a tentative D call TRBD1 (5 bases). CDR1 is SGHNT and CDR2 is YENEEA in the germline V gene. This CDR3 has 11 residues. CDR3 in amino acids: CAVGAARRYTF. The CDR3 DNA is TGTGCGGTTGGGGCGGCGAGGCGCTACACCTTC.

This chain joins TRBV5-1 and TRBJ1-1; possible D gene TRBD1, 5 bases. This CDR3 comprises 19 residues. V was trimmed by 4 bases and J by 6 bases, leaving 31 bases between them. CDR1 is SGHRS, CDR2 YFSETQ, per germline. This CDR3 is CASSTIPKGAGPLGAEAFF. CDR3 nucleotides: TGCGCCAGCAGCACAATCCCGAAGGGCGCAGGGCCCCTTGGGGCTGAAGCTTTCTTT.

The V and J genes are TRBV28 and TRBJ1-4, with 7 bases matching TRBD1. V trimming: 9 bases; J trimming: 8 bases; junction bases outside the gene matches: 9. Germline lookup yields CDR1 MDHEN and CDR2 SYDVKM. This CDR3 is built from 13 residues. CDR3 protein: CASETGIEEKLFF. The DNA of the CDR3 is TGTGCCAGTGAGACAGGGATCGAGGAAAAACTGTTTTTT.

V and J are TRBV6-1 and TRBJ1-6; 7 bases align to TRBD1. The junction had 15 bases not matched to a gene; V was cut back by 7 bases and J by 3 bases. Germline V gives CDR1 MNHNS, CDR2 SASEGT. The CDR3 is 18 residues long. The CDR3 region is CASIDGTNYRGYNSPLHF. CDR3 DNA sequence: TGTGCCAGCATTGACGGTACGAACTACAGGGGCTATAATTCACCCCTCCACTTT.

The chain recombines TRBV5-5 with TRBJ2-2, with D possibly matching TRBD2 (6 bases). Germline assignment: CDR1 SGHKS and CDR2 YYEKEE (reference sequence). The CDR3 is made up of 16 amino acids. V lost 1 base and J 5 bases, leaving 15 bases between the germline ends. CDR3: CASSLTGLAQTGELFF. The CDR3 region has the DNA TGTGCCAGCAGCTTGACGGGGCTAGCGCAAACCGGGGAGCTGTTTTTT.

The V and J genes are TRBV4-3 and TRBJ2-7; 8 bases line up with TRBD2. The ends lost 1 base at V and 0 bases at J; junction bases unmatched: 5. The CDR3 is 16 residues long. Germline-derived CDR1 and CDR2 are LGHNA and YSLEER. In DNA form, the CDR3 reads TGCGCCAGCAGCCAAGGAACCGGGACTAGCTCCTACGAGCAGTACTTC. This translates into CASSQGTGTSSYEQYF.